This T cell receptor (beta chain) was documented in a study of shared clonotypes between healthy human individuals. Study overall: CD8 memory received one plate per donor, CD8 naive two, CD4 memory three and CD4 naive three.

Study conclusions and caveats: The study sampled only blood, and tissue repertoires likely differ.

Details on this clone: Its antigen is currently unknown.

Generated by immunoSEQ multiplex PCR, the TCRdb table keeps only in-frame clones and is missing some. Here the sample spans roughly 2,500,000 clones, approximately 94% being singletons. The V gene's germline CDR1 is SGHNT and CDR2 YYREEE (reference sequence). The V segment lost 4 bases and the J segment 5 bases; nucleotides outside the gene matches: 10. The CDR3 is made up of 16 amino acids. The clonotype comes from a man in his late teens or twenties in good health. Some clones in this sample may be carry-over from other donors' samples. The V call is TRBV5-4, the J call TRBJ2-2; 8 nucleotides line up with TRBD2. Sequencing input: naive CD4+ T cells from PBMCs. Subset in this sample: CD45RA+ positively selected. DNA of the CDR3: TGTGCCAGCAGCCCTGGATCCAGCGGGAGTACCGGGGAGCTGTTTTTT. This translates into CASSPGSSGSTGELFF.